This TCR beta chain comes out of a study of identical twins. A word on this clonotype: Being one base from a much bigger clone, this may be a read error.

The CDR3 covers 14 residues. Each CDR3 protein is one row after TCRdb ran MiXCR on the 5' RACE reads. This table has about 1.7 million distinct CDR3 sequences, about 32% appearing once. Sequencing was done on a sample of cord blood. The receptor comes from a newborn girl in good health. The V call is TRBV12-3 or TRBV12-4, the J call TRBJ2-4; maybe TRBD2 (5 bases). CDR3 region: CASSLTEARNTQYF. The DNA for the CDR3 is TGTGCCAGCAGTTTAACGGAGGCCAGAAACACTCAGTACTTC.